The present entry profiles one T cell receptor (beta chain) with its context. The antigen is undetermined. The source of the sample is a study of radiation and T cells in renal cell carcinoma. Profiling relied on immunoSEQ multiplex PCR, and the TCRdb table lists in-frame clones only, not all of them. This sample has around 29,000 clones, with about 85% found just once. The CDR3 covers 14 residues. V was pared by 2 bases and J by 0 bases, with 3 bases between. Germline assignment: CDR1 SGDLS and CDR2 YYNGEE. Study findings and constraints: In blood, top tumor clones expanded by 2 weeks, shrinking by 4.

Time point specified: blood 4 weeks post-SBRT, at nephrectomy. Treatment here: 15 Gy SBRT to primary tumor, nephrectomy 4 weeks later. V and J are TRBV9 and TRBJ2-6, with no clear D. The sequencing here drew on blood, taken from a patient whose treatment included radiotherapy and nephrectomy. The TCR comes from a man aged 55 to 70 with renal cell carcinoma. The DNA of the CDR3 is TGTGCCAGCAGCGTCTCCTCTGGGGCCAACGTCCTGACTTTC. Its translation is CASSVSSGANVLTF.